Each of the 15 T cell receptor beta chains below was sequenced from the same sample in a study of T cell responses to AZD1222 COVID-19 vaccine. The method was immunoSEQ multiplex PCR; TCRdb's version includes in-frame clones alone and lacks a portion of them. This table has 100,000 or so clones, more than 70% appearing once. This specimen was peripheral blood, taken on day 0 of MenACWY control vaccination. These receptors all come from an adult in good health.

The rearrangement joins TRBV18 to TRBJ2-2; no clear D. Germline lookup yields CDR1 KGHSH and CDR2 LQKENI. The CDR3 spans 14 residues. V was cut by 2 bases and J by 6 bases, with 10 bases left in between. For the CDR3, the DNA is TGTGCCAGCTCACCAGGGTATGAATCCGGGGAGCTGTTTTTT. It encodes CASSPGYESGELFF. Full variable domain (outside the CDR3, taken from reference TRBV18 and TRBJ2-2): NAGVMQNPRHLVRRRGQEARLRCSPMKGHSHVYWYRQLPEEGLKFMVYLQKENIIDESGMPKERFSAEFPKEGPSILRIQQVVRGDSAAYFCASSPGYESGELFFGEGSRLTVL.

The V gene is TRBV7-3, the J gene TRBJ1-3, with no clear D. Germline V gives CDR1 SGHTA, CDR2 FQGTGA. The V gene lost 2 bases and the J gene lost 2 bases, with 4 bases spanning the gap. The CDR3 covers 13 residues. The CDR3 reads CASSLGTGNTIYF. CDR3 nucleotides: TGTGCCAGCAGCTTAGGGACTGGAAACACCATATATTTT.

The rearrangement links TRBV29-1 to TRBJ2-1; 7 bases fit TRBD2. Germline loops: CDR1 SQVTM, CDR2 ANQGSEA. The V gene end was trimmed by 7 bases and the J gene end by 8 bases; junction bases not matched to a gene: 5. CDR3 length: 11 amino acids. The CDR3 sequence is CSASGKDEQFF. In DNA form, the CDR3 reads TGCAGCGCAAGCGGGAAGGATGAGCAGTTCTTC.

The chain uses TRBV3-1 (or the pseudogene TRBV3-2) and TRBJ1-4; D is ambiguous. V dropped 1 base and J dropped 4 bases, with 7 bases sitting between them. Germline V gene sequence: CDR1 LGHDT, CDR2 YNNKEL (reference sequence). This CDR3 is 14 amino acids long. The CDR3 here is CASSQGRNNEKLFF. The CDR3 DNA follows: TGTGCCAGCAGCCAAGGACGTAATAATGAAAAACTGTTTTTT.

The chain joins TRBV28 to TRBJ2-2; 8 bases align to TRBD1. Germline V gene sequence: CDR1 MDHEN, CDR2 SYDVKM. The CDR3 has 14 amino acids. Trimming at V came to 5 bases and at J to 8 bases, leaving 7 bases not matched to a gene. DNA of the CDR3: TGTGCCAGCAGTCGTGGACAGGGAGCAGGGGAGCTGTTTTTT. It yields the protein CASSRGQGAGELFF.

V usage is TRBV6-1 and J usage is TRBJ1-2; possible D gene TRBD1, 6 bases. The V and J ends lost 3 bases and 4 bases respectively, with 18 bases between them. CDR1 MNHNS and CDR2 SASEGT come from the germline V gene. The CDR3 totals 16 residues. The CDR3 here is CASSEPTGLRGYGYTF. The CDR3 nucleotides read TGTGCCAGCAGTGAGCCCACAGGGCTTCGGGGCTATGGCTACACCTTC.

V is TRBV19 and J is TRBJ1-5; 7 bases match TRBD1. The CDR3 runs to 16 residues. V lost 4 bases and J lost 5; bases outside the gene matches: 11. Germline loops: CDR1 LNHDA, CDR2 SQIVND (reference sequence). Written as DNA, the CDR3 is TGTGCCAGTAGTACCCAAAACCGGGACAGATATCAGCCCCAGCATTTT. Translation: CASSTQNRDRYQPQHF.

The genes are TRBV4-3 and TRBJ1-4; 10 bases map to TRBD1. CDR3 length: 16 amino acids. Germline CDR1 and CDR2: LGHNA and YSLEER. Losses at the gene ends were 1 base for V and 6 bases for J; bases not matched to a gene: 5. The CDR3 sequence is CASSQVSTGGDEKLFF. The CDR3 DNA follows: TGCGCCAGCAGCCAAGTTTCGACAGGGGGCGATGAAAAACTGTTTTTT.

The V call is TRBV2, the J call TRBJ1-4; D not certain. The V gene lost 8 bases and the J gene lost 7 bases, with 14 bases spanning the gap. Per germline, CDR1 SNHLY and CDR2 FYNNEI. The CDR3 extends over 13 amino acids. The CDR3 here is CASQDLGREKLFF. The CDR3 DNA is TGTGCCAGCCAGGACCTCGGGCGTGAAAAACTGTTTTTT.

The chain joins TRBV5-1 to TRBJ2-7; 8 nucleotides agree with TRBD1. The germline V gene has CDR1 SGHRS and CDR2 YFSETQ. J lost 2 bases, V lost 4 bases, and 8 bases had no gene match. The CDR3 spans 15 residues. The CDR3: CASSPGQGLTYEQYF. CDR3 nucleotides: TGCGCCAGCAGCCCCGGACAGGGATTAACCTACGAGCAGTACTTC.

The chain links TRBV7-8 to TRBJ1-1; D may be TRBD1 (5 bases). The CDR3 runs 15 residues. The ends were cut back, 5 bases at V and 5 bases at J, with 18 bases in the middle. CDR1 is SGHVS, CDR2 FQNEAQ, per germline. The CDR3: CASSGPRWGGTEAFF. Here the CDR3 DNA reads TGTGCCAGCAGCGGCCCGAGGTGGGGGGGAACTGAAGCTTTCTTT.

Only a few counts were recorded for this clone. The chain couples TRBV25-1 to TRBJ2-3; 7 bases are a match to TRBD2. V trimming: 10 bases; J trimming: 5 bases; junction bases outside the gene matches: 15. Germline assignment: CDR1 MGHDK and CDR2 SYGVNS. The CDR3 has 15 residues. The CDR3 is CATARPPGRGDTQYF. The CDR3 DNA reads TGTGCCACCGCCCGCCCCCCTGGGAGGGGAGATACGCAGTATTTT.

Points on this clone: Distinct nucleotide sequences in the sample also encode this CDR3. V and J are TRBV28 and TRBJ2-1; 11 bases are shared with TRBD2. The CDR3 runs to 13 residues. Trimming removed 8 bases from V and 6 bases from J; junction bases left unmatched: 3. Germline V lookup: CDR1 MDHEN, CDR2 SYDVKM. The CDR3 region is CASSTSGSNEQFF. CDR3 DNA: TGTGCCAGCTCTACTAGCGGGAGCAATGAGCAGTTCTTC. The variable domain in full, with the rest retrieved from reference TRBV28 and TRBJ2-1, is DVKVTQSSRYLVKRTGEKVFLECVQDMDHENMFWYRQDPGLGLRLIYFSYDVKMKEKGDIPEGYSVSREKKERFSLILESASTNQTSMYLCASSTSGSNEQFFGPGTRLTVL.

CDR3 residues: CASSTFGGPSTDTQYF. The CDR3 DNA reads as TGTGCCAGTAGTACCTTCGGGGGACCTAGCACAGATACGCAGTATTTT. This rearrangement joins TRBV19 to TRBJ2-3; D may be TRBD2 (6 bases). The CDR3 covers 16 residues. From germline, CDR1 is LNHDA and CDR2 SQIVND (reference sequence). The ends were cut back, 4 bases at V and 0 bases at J, with 14 bases in the middle.

The chain joins TRBV5-6 to TRBJ1-2; TRBD1 aligns across 10 bases. J lost 5 bases, V lost 4 bases, and 5 bases had no gene match. The germline gives CDR1 SGHDT, CDR2 YYEEEE. The CDR3 runs to 14 residues. CDR3 nucleotides: TGTGCCAGCAGCAACGACAGGGGGCTTTATGGCTACACCTTC. It yields the protein CASSNDRGLYGYTF.